This T cell receptor beta chain was identified in a study of T cell clonality in common variable immunodeficiency. Study conclusions and caveats: TCRbeta clonality was increased in CVID versus healthy controls. In common variable immunodeficiency, TCR beta chains reportedly carried fewer deletions and N-nucleotide insertions.

CVID subjects were some 15 female and approximately 30 male, aged roughly 9 to 70. Assay used: immunoSEQ multiplex PCR; TCRdb lists only in-frame clones, some missing. The sample has around 13,000 clones, none seen only once. This clone has just a few counts. What it binds is not known. Coverage ceases 3 residues before the CDR3 finishes, and the germline J gene fills in the end. The germline CDR1 and CDR2 sequences are SGHKS and YYEKEE (reference sequence). V shed 5 bases and J 3 bases; nucleotides not matched to a gene: 6. This CDR3 is built from 14 residues. Material: peripheral blood mononuclear cells. This TCR was recovered from a human donor with common variable immunodeficiency. V usage is TRBV5-5 and J usage is TRBJ2-7; 9 bases match TRBD1. The part of the CDR3 DNA that was read is TGTGCCAGCAGGGCCGGGACAGGGATCTACGAG. Amino acids: CASRAGTGIYE. Given in full, the CDR3 is CASRAGTGIYEQYF.